These 17 T cell receptor beta chains share one sample of origin, sequenced in a study of cytomegalovirus exposure and HLA in healthy donors. Some clones are missing from TCRdb's copy, which holds only in-frame ones; the method was immunoSEQ multiplex PCR. Among hundreds of thousands of clones, more than 80% were seen once, and the ten largest hold about 0.8%. Material: PBMCs. Every receptor here comes from a woman aged 18-29 years in good health and CMV-seronegative.

On this clone: The conserved final phenylalanine or tryptophan is absent from the CDR3, which likely points to a read error. The limits of the CDR3 on the DNA are not certain, so only TCRdb's listed CDR3 is given. The chain's CDR3 is CAISEGPLTGSDPGSGD. V usage is TRBV10-3 and J usage is TRBJ1-4. The CDR3 has 17 residues if both end residues are counted. The germline V gene has CDR1 ENHRY and CDR2 SYGVKD.

The chain joins TRBV5-1 to TRBJ2-5; a possible D gene is TRBD2 (7 bases). The CDR3 is made up of 16 amino acids. CDR1 SGHRS and CDR2 YFSETQ come from the germline V gene. With 1 base removed from V and 4 bases from J, the gap between germline ends came to 17 bases. The CDR3 here is CASSLFGGGLRETQYF. The CDR3 nucleotides read TGCGCCAGCAGCTTGTTTGGGGGGGGCCTCCGAGAGACCCAGTACTTC.

The chain employs TRBV4-1 and TRBJ2-7, with D hard to call. The V gene lost 4 bases and the J gene lost 1 base, with 14 bases spanning the gap. Germline CDR1 and CDR2: MGHRA and YSYEKL. CDR3 length: 15 residues. The CDR3: CASSPAWRGSYEQYF. The DNA for the CDR3 is TGCGCCAGCAGCCCCGCCTGGAGAGGTTCCTACGAGCAGTACTTC.

The chain has TRBV6-6 and TRBJ2-1, with TRBD2 matching over 8 bases. The germline V gene has CDR1 MNHNY and CDR2 SVGAGI (reference sequence). The CDR3 has 13 amino acids. Trimming cost V 6 bases and J 2 bases; bases outside gene matches: 0. CDR3 sequence (DNA): TGTGCCAGCAGGCGGGGGGCCTACAATGAGCAGTTCTTC. Protein sequence: CASRRGAYNEQFF.

CDR3 bases: TGTGCCAGCAGAGAGCCAGGCCCGAACACTGAAGCTTTCTTT. Encoded protein: CASREPGPNTEAFF. The chain is built from TRBV6-1 and TRBJ1-1; D call uncertain. CDR1 is MNHNS and CDR2 is SASEGT in the germline V gene. V lost 6 bases to trimming and J lost 1 base, with 12 bases between them. The CDR3 totals 14 residues.

This sequence joins TRBV4-2 and TRBJ1-2; 9 bases agree with TRBD1. The CDR3 has 16 amino acids. The junction had 11 bases not matched to a gene; V was cut back by 7 bases and J by 2 bases. Germline CDR1 and CDR2: LGHNA and YNFKEQ. The CDR3 region has the DNA TGTGCCAGCACGTCGCCCGGGACAGGGAGGAACTATGGCTACACCTTC. Translating it yields CASTSPGTGRNYGYTF.

The CDR3, as DNA: TGTGCCAGCAGTTTAGTGCCGGGAACCTACGAGCAGTACTTC. Translating it yields CASSLVPGTYEQYF. The J gene is TRBJ2-7, the V gene TRBV28; possibly TRBD2 for D (5 bases). Germline lookup yields CDR1 MDHEN and CDR2 SYDVKM. V was shortened by 2 bases and J by 2 bases, with 10 bases between the two germline ends. The length of the CDR3 is 14 residues.

The chain recombines TRBV29-1 with TRBJ2-1; 11 bases are shared with TRBD2. This CDR3 comprises 14 residues. The V gene end was trimmed by 3 bases and the J gene end by 4 bases; junction bases not matched to a gene: 2. Per the germline V gene, CDR1 is SQVTM and CDR2 is ANQGSEA. CDR3 nucleotides: TGCAGCGTTGAGGTAGCGGGGGGGTACAATGAGCAGTTCTTC. As protein: CSVEVAGGYNEQFF.

This chain connects TRBV19 to TRBJ1-1, with 9 bases aligning to TRBD1. V gave up 5 bases and J gave up 6 bases; unmatched junction bases: 10. CDR3 length: 15 residues. The germline V gene has CDR1 LNHDA and CDR2 SQIVND (reference sequence). This CDR3 reads CASSARTGEVAEAFF. The CDR3 DNA is TGTGCCAGTAGTGCCCGGACAGGGGAGGTGGCTGAAGCTTTCTTT.

The V and J genes are TRBV4-2 and TRBJ2-3; no clear D gene. V was trimmed by 0 bases and J by 10 bases, leaving 11 bases between them. Germline-derived CDR1 and CDR2 are LGHNA and YNFKEQ. The CDR3 runs to 13 residues. CDR3 bases: TGTGCCAGCAGCCAAGATCTAAGCTTGGCGCAGTATTTT. Its translation is CASSQDLSLAQYF.

The chain has TRBV6-1 and TRBJ1-2; 11 bases match TRBD1. In germline, CDR1 is MNHNS, CDR2 SASEGT. This CDR3 is 15 amino acids long. The V segment lost 7 bases and the J segment 5 bases; nucleotides outside the gene matches: 9. CDR3 residues: CASTPAGQGGYGYTF. Written as DNA, the CDR3 is TGTGCCAGCACCCCCGCGGGACAGGGGGGATATGGCTACACCTTC.

J is TRBJ2-7 and V is TRBV7-2, with 10 bases identical to TRBD2. There are 15 residues in the CDR3. Germline V gene sequence: CDR1 SGHTA, CDR2 FQGNSA. J was trimmed by 7 bases and V by 5 bases; bases with no gene match: 11. The chain's CDR3 is CASSPKMGLAWEQYF. The CDR3 coding sequence is TGTGCCAGCAGCCCCAAGATGGGACTAGCGTGGGAGCAGTACTTC.

The J gene is TRBJ2-1, the V gene TRBV5-4, with 9 bases aligning to TRBD1. The CDR3 totals 14 residues. The junction had 1 base not matched to a gene; V was cut back by 0 bases and J by 6 bases. Germline CDR1 is SGHNT and CDR2 is YYREEE (reference sequence). CDR3 nucleotide sequence: TGTGCCAGCAGCTTGGCGGACAGGGGCAATGAGCAGTTCTTC. It translates to CASSLADRGNEQFF. The variable domain in full, completed from reference TRBV5-4 and TRBJ2-1, reads ETGVTQSPTHLIKTRGQQVTLRCSSQSGHNTVSWYQQALGQGPQFIFQYYREEENGRGNFPPRFSGLQFPNYSSELNVNALELDDSALYLCASSLADRGNEQFFGPGTRLTVL.

The gene calls are TRBV21-1 and TRBJ2-7; TRBD1 was called by the table and not checked on the DNA. TRBV21-1 is flagged as a pseudogene. This CDR3 is 17 amino acids long. The CDR3 is CASSNPRRTGRTYEQYF. CDR3 nucleotides: TGTGCCAGCAGCAACCCCAGGAGGACAGGGCGTACCTACGAGCAGTACTTC.

This sequence joins TRBV27 and TRBJ1-1, with 9 nucleotides matching TRBD1. The length of the CDR3 is 14 residues. Germline assignment: CDR1 MNHEY and CDR2 SMNVEV (reference sequence). V was pared by 4 bases and J by 3 bases, with 3 bases of the junction left unmatched. The CDR3 DNA reads as TGTGCCAGCAGTTGGACAGGGGTTGACACTGAAGCTTTCTTT. This translates into CASSWTGVDTEAFF.

The chain links TRBV18 to TRBJ1-2; D might be TRBD1 (6 bases). CDR1 is KGHSH, CDR2 LQKENI, per germline. CDR3 size: 13 residues. The V gene lost 4 bases and the J gene lost 10 bases, with 16 bases spanning the gap. Here the CDR3 DNA reads TGTGCCAGCTCACTACGGGACACCTACTCCTACACCTTC. It yields the protein CASSLRDTYSYTF.

This clone has just a few counts. The DNA for the CDR3 is TGCAGCGTTCCACAGGGCCCCGGGGAGCTGTTTTTT. Translating gives CSVPQGPGELFF. V usage is TRBV29-1 and J usage is TRBJ2-2; a possible D gene is TRBD1 (6 bases). The CDR3 spans 12 residues. The V gene's germline CDR1 is SQVTM and CDR2 ANQGSEA. Trimming took 5 bases from V and 6 from J, leaving 10 bases between them.